The 5 T cell receptor beta chains reported below all come from one sample, sequenced in a study of T cells expressing NK-cell markers (dated by TCRdb to 2019 to 2021). The library was obtained by 5' RACE. Instrument on record: Illumina HiSeq 2000. The reads, reprocessed by TCRdb, yield one row per CDR3 protein sequence and no DNA. This sample's table contains hundreds of thousands of distinct CDR3 sequences. Together, the top ten hold about 7.1% of the sample. The specimen sequenced was blood T cells: a sorted CD56 or NKG2C T cell subset, CD4+ or CD8+ T cells, or bulk PBMC T cells (not recorded which). The receptors were gathered from a woman between 18 and 70 years old in good health.

The V gene is TRBV7-2, the J gene TRBJ2-2. Germline CDR1 and CDR2: SGHTA and FQGNSA. The CDR3 contains 13 residues. The CDR3 reads CASSMKNTGELFF.

V gene TRBV4-1 combines with J gene TRBJ2-2; TCRdb's D call, TRBD2, is unchecked because there is no DNA. This CDR3 is built from 19 residues. CDR1 and CDR2 (germline): MGHRA, YSYEKL. The chain's CDR3 is CASSHVWGLAGLNTGELFF.

The chain couples TRBV28 to TRBJ2-1; TCRdb proposes TRBD1, but this gene call is untestable without DNA. The CDR3 sequence is 16 residues long. CDR1 and CDR2 from the germline V gene are MDHEN and SYDVKM. CDR3 region: CASSLLGVGSYNEQFF. Full variable domain (outside the CDR3, taken from reference TRBV28 and TRBJ2-1): DVKVTQSSRYLVKRTGEKVFLECVQDMDHENMFWYRQDPGLGLRLIYFSYDVKMKEKGDIPEGYSVSREKKERFSLILESASTNQTSMYLCASSLLGVGSYNEQFFGPGTRLTVL.

The chain links TRBV7-9 to TRBJ2-7; checking the TCRdb D call of TRBD1 is not possible without DNA. Germline V gives CDR1 SEHNR, CDR2 FQNEAQ (reference sequence). CDR3 length: 16 residues. CDR3 residues: CASSLGPGQGSYEQYF.

The rearrangement links TRBV9 to TRBJ1-2. Germline V gene lookup returns CDR1 SGDLS and CDR2 YYNGEE. The CDR3 is 14 amino acids. The chain's CDR3 is CASSVGPDLYGYTF.